Below, 5 T cell receptor beta chains from the same sample are listed, as sequenced in a study of tumor-infiltrating lymphocytes in primary liver carcinoma. TCR beta cDNA was made from roughly 500 ng total RNA with a constant-region primer. Generation of the TCR beta libraries relied on three nested multiplex PCR rounds using slightly modified ARM-PCR. In the first two PCR rounds, TRBV1-TRBV30 forward primers were paired with a C-beta reverse primer, and each round lasted roughly 10 cycles. TCRdb used MiXCR to reprocess the multiplex PCR reads, holding one entry per CDR3 protein. In the table there are some 95,000 distinct CDR3 sequences, 68% of which are singletons. The tissue used was unsorted bulk material of about 19-30 mg. RNA and DNA were co-extracted from it with the AllPrep DNA/RNA mini kit. Sequences were obtained from tumor-adjacent normal liver tissue. All receptors derive from a man aged 40-50 years with primary liver carcinoma and hepatitis B virus infection.

Concerning this clonotype itself: A much larger clone differs from this one at a single base, so this may be a read error. Here the CDR3 reads CTTSKADYGYTF. The DNA for the CDR3 is TGTACCACCAGCAAGGCGGACTATGGCTACACCTTC. The chain has TRBV15 and TRBJ1-2; D unclear. The CDR3 runs 12 residues. CDR1 LNHNV and CDR2 YYDKDF come from the germline V gene (reference sequence).

As to this clonotype: Likely a read error: the CDR3 ends without its conserved phenylalanine or tryptophan. J is TRBJ2-2 and V is TRBV4-1, with a tentative D call TRBD1 (5 bases). The CDR3 is 14 amino acids. Trimming stripped 6 bases from V and 6 bases from J, with 14 bases between. Germline values: CDR1 MGHRA, CDR2 YSYEKL. The CDR3 loop reads CASSHLTVAGELFL. As DNA, the CDR3 is TGCGCCAGCAGTCATTTGACAGTCGCCGGGGAGCTGTTTCTT.

Note on this clonotype: Germline is not matched at one junction end, which may reflect a read error. The chain couples TRBV11-2 to TRBJ2-3; D gene uncertain. Germline loops: CDR1 SGHAT, CDR2 FQNNGV. This CDR3 spans 17 amino acids. CDR3 protein: CASSLVGAESGEGTQYF. CDR3 bases: TGTGCAAGCAGCTTAGTCGGCGCGGAGTCGGGTGAAGGTACGCAGTATTTT.

Only a few counts were recorded for this clonotype. A much larger clonotype is one base distant, so this may be a read error. The chain employs TRBV13 and TRBJ2-1, with D unclear. Germline assignment: CDR1 PRHDT and CDR2 FYEKMQ (reference sequence). The CDR3 totals 11 residues. Written as DNA, the CDR3 is TGTGCCAGCAGCTTAAACAATGAGCAGTCCTTC. As protein: CASSLNNEQSF.

The chain links TRBV11-2 to TRBJ2-3; D call uncertain. CDR1 is SGHAT and CDR2 is FQNNGV in the germline V gene. CDR3 size: 15 residues. CDR3 residues: CTCSLAEVTTDTQYF. DNA for the CDR3: TGTACCTGCAGCTTGGCAGAAGTAACCACAGATACGCAGTATTTT.